This TCR beta chain was identified in a study of T cells in Graves' hyperthyroidism and ophthalmopathy (dated by TCRdb to between 2018 and 2020). As for the study more broadly: Peripheral blood samples were taken at the time of initial diagnosis, prior to any treatment. To identify TCR V-J signatures that set the groups apart, the researchers used a discovery cohort of more than 95 patients, made up of under 50 with Graves' ophthalmopathy and about 60 with stable Graves' hyperthyroidism. Prospective prediction of ophthalmopathy was tested in an independent validation cohort consisting of some 18 hyperthyroidism patients and 15 or so patients who later progressed to ophthalmopathy. The 100 discovery patients were divided at random into training and test sets in a 7:3 ratio. Thyroid tissue and blood T-cell repertoires from roughly six Graves' hyperthyroidism patients were also compared in the study. After sampling, hyperthyroidism patients received methimazole starting at 30 mg daily, and ophthalmopathy patients received high-dose intravenous methylprednisolone. According to the paper, TCR Vbeta CDR3 sequencing was carried out on over 130 peripheral blood samples, which came from 40 to 45 ophthalmopathy, 80 or so hyperthyroidism and approximately 17 progressor patients.

On the study overall, not on this receptor specifically: A model built on a 13 V-J signature distinguished ophthalmopathy from stable hyperthyroidism, reaching around 87% sensitivity and around 81% specificity in cross-validation and 80%/75% in testing. Most expanded thyroid clonotypes (frequency above 0.001) were also detected in blood, suggesting blood repertoires may reflect thyroid immune responses. In validation, progression to ophthalmopathy was predicted by the model with 70.59% sensitivity and roughly 72% specificity, a median of about 6 months before onset. Sample size was not statistically predetermined, and blinding of investigators to group allocation was not performed.

The V and J ends are trimmed by 0 bases and 3 bases, leaving 12 bases between them. From a lookup of the germline V gene (reference sequence), CDR1 and CDR2 are DFQATT and SNEGSKA. The CDR3 sequence holds 15 residues, the cysteine and phenylalanine included. The entry retains the CDR3 DNA only, 45 bases that are in frame from base 1. Stable Graves' hyperthyroidism was defined as the absence of progression to ophthalmopathy over 18 months of follow-up. Hyperthyroidism patients were newly diagnosed, with disease duration under 2 months, and aged 18 to 65 years. The study excluded patients with uncontrolled infections, other autoimmune diseases, pregnancy or lactation. Diagnoses were based on clinical symptoms, serum thyroxine and TRAb, thyroid ultrasound and orbital computed tomography. PBMCs were isolated from about 9.2 ml of fresh peripheral blood by Ficoll-Paque density gradient centrifugation. Total RNA was extracted using Trizol reagent, and RNA quality was assessed on an Agilent 2100 Bioanalyzer.

About this clonotype itself: Its target antigen remains unknown. Base quality data are lacking; no much larger clone is found one base away.

The TCR beta CDR3 regions were amplified from RNA transcripts. A first-round RT-PCR of the TCR CDR3 used the HTBI primer set with the Qiagen OneStep RT-PCR kit. Libraries were constructed in a second round of multiplex PCR, after which size selection and purification were carried out. Sequencing of the libraries was done on an Illumina HiSeq2000 using paired-end 100 bp reads. Under the source paper's analysis protocol: Raw data were processed with SOAPnuke, discarding reads with adapters, uncalled bases, mean Phred below 15, or no exact constant-primer or identifier match. COPE v1.2.5 was used to merge high-quality paired reads, and clonotypes were defined as unique nucleotide sequences. Clonotypes were aligned to IMGT TRBV, TRBD and TRBJ reference segments using MiTCR v1.1. The analysis included only V-J combinations with a frequency above 0.0001, which together covered more than 98% of the repertoires. A TCS score was defined as the ratio of F50 (clonal expansion) to E x V (chaos), with BLOSUM62-based TCRdist applied between CDR3 peptides within each V-J. Welch's t-statistics and random forest reduced roughly 540 V-J features to 13, which were used in a naive Bayes classifier (R e1071). Using fastp trimming at Q25 and MiXCR clonotype assembly, TCRdb reanalyzed the public sequencing data and kept in-frame beta chains. Each CDR3 protein appears once, grouped with its most common genes and DNA. TCRdb assigned the V and J calls; the authors' analysis was not used. Within this sample are fewer than 600,000 distinct CDR3 sequences, with 13% to 15% of them counted one time only. Of the sample, less than 20% is held by the ten largest clones.

This clonotype originated in a woman under 30 with Graves' hyperthyroidism. Sequencing used blood. The rearrangement combines TRBV20-1 with TRBJ1-5; there is no confident call for the D gene. The encoded CDR3 is CSARDNPGNNQPQHF. The nucleotides read TGCAGTGCTAGAGATAACCCGGGGAACAATCAGCCCCAGCATTTT.